The 3 T cell receptor beta chains below all came from one sample that was sequenced in a study of T cells in Graves' hyperthyroidism and ophthalmopathy. It was RNA transcripts that yielded the amplified TCR beta CDR3 regions. HTBI primers were employed in a first-round RT-PCR of the TCR CDR3. TCRdb recomputed calls from the multiplex PCR reads with MiXCR, one row per CDR3 protein. The sample shows some 210,000 distinct CDR3 sequences, over 15% of them seen only once. Sequenced material: blood. The receptor set was obtained from a man in his forties or fifties with Graves' hyperthyroidism.

This clonotype was recorded many times. CDR3 nucleotide sequence: TGTGCCAGCAGTGGGGGTATTGGTGTGAACACTGAAGCTTTCTTT. Protein product: CASSGGIGVNTEAFF. The chain carries TRBV12-3 or TRBV12-4 and TRBJ1-1; D might be TRBD1 (5 bases). CDR3 size: 15 residues. The V end was cut by 5 bases, the J end by 0 bases, with 13 bases between.

This clonotype was seen only a few times. This chain connects TRBV29-1 to TRBJ2-5; D perhaps matches TRBD2 (7 bases). V dropped 0 bases and J dropped 5 bases, with 13 bases sitting between them. CDR3 length: 14 residues. Germline-derived CDR1 and CDR2 are SQVTM and ANQGSEA. This chain's CDR3 is CSVEERKGGETQYF. The DNA for the CDR3 is TGCAGCGTTGAAGAACGTAAGGGGGGGGAGACCCAGTACTTC.

This clonotype was seen a few times. The V call is TRBV9, the J call TRBJ1-3, with D possibly being TRBD1 (5 bases). This CDR3 is built from 17 residues. V lost 0 bases to trimming and J lost 1 base, with 14 bases between them. CDR1 and CDR2 from the germline V gene are SGDLS and YYNGEE. The CDR3 nucleotides are TGTGCCAGCAGCGTAGTTGCAGGGTTCGTTTCTGGAAACACCATATATTTT. It codes for CASSVVAGFVSGNTIYF.